The entry below gives a single T cell receptor (beta chain) sequence along with its context. The sample comes from a study of shared clonotypes between healthy human individuals. Study at large: CD4 naive cells filled three plates per donor, CD4 memory three, CD8 naive two and CD8 memory one.

The germline V gene has CDR1 MNHEY and CDR2 SMNVEV (reference sequence). Trimming stripped 5 bases from V and 7 bases from J, with 15 bases between. This CDR3 is 14 amino acids long. Into CD45RA+ naive and CD45RA-negative memory subsets, the CD4+ cells were split. Some clones are missing from TCRdb's copy, which holds only in-frame ones; the method was immunoSEQ multiplex PCR. The sample lists some 2,500,000 clones; roughly 93% were seen once. The chain is built from TRBV27 and TRBJ2-1, with a weak D call TRBD2 (6 bases). Input material: naive CD4+ T cells from PBMCs. As for subset: CD45RA+ positively selected. The sequence was collected from a man aged 18 to 30 in good health. Some clones in this sample may be carry-over from other donors' samples. The chain's CDR3 is CASSLNGRANEQFF. In DNA, the CDR3 is TGTGCCAGCAGTCTCAACGGGAGAGCTAATGAGCAGTTCTTC.